A selection of T cell receptor beta chains follows, all from one sample in a study of T cells in Graves' hyperthyroidism and ophthalmopathy. TCRdb re-called the multiplex PCR reads with MiXCR, one entry per CDR3 protein. The profile shows 300,000 to 500,000 distinct CDR3 sequences, over 12% of them singletons. Sequenced material: blood. The receptors come from a man aged 50 to 59 with Graves' ophthalmopathy. CDR3s include the opening cysteine and the closing phenylalanine or tryptophan. A D gene is named only where the DNA matches it firmly. Not all rows give a size; the values are once, few, many and, for expanded clones, a class.

D gene	V gene	clone size	J gene	CDR3 protein	CDR3 DNA
-	TRBV10-3	many	TRBJ1-4	CAISRDEGWGDNEKLFF	TGTGCCATCAGCCGGGACGAAGGATGGGGAGATAATGAAAAACTGTTTTTT
TRBD2	TRBV3-1	many	TRBJ2-7	CASSQGSGSEQYF	TGTGCCAGCAGCCAAGGTAGCGGGAGCGAGCAGTACTTC
-	TRBV10-3	-	TRBJ2-1	CAISESRDNEQFF	TGTGCCATCAGTGAGTCGAGGGACAATGAGCAGTTCTTC
-	TRBV20-1	many	TRBJ2-7	CSARTVNYEQYF	TGCAGTGCTCGGACAGTAAACTACGAGCAGTACTTC
TRBD1	TRBV20-1	-	TRBJ2-3	CSARDQGVTDTQYF	TGCAGTGCTAGAGATCAGGGGGTCACAGATACGCAGTATTTT
-	TRBV18	-	TRBJ1-4	CASSNSGIVNEKLFF	TGTGCCAGCTCTAATTCCGGGATTGTTAATGAAAAACTGTTTTTT
TRBD2	TRBV6-6	many	TRBJ2-1	CASSYGGGLRNEQFF	TGTGCCAGCAGTTACGGGGGAGGGCTCCGAAATGAGCAGTTCTTC
-	TRBV5-1	many	TRBJ2-2	CASSLHSTLASFTGELFF	TGCGCCAGCAGCTTACACTCCACCTTGGCCTCATTCACCGGGGAGCTGTTTTTT
TRBD1	TRBV9	-	TRBJ2-6	CASSAPGTGVSGANVLTF	TGTGCCAGCAGCGCCCCAGGGACAGGGGTTTCTGGGGCCAACGTCCTGACTTTC
-	TRBV6-1	few	TRBJ2-1	CASIDQGRGRINEQFF	TGTGCCAGCATAGACCAGGGTAGGGGGAGGATCAATGAGCAGTTCTTC
-	TRBV24-1	-	TRBJ1-2	CATSDGRGGVDYGYTF	TGTGCCACCAGTGATGGGCGCGGAGGAGTCGACTATGGCTACACCTTC
-	TRBV20-1	-	TRBJ2-5	CSVRGGRETQYF	TGCAGTGTCAGGGGAGGTAGAGAGACCCAGTACTTC
-	TRBV5-8	many	TRBJ2-1	CASSLEGLYNEQFF	TGTGCCAGCAGCTTGGAGGGCTTATACAATGAGCAGTTCTTC
-	TRBV6-1	-	TRBJ2-4	CASSEVWRSSSLAKNIQYF	TGTGCCAGCAGTGAAGTATGGCGGAGCTCTTCACTAGCCAAAAACATTCAGTACTTC
-	TRBV20-1	few	TRBJ1-1	CSATADAPNTEAFF	TGCAGTGCTACCGCGGACGCCCCGAACACTGAAGCTTTCTTT
-	TRBV3-1	many	TRBJ1-5	CASSQAWGSNQPQHF	TGTGCCAGCAGCCAAGCTTGGGGTAGCAATCAGCCCCAGCATTTT
-	TRBV5-5	-	TRBJ2-5	CASTPGSGLETQYF	TGTGCCAGCACTCCGGGGTCGGGCCTCGAGACCCAGTACTTC
-	TRBV6-2/TRBV6-3	many	TRBJ2-7	CASSYTGEQYF	TGTGCCAGCAGTTACACGGGCGAGCAGTACTTC
-	TRBV7-9	many	TRBJ2-1	CASSRKTPDSSYNEQFF	TGTGCCAGCAGCCGAAAAACCCCTGATAGCTCCTACAATGAGCAGTTCTTC
-	TRBV5-1	many	TRBJ2-7	CASSLDLTYEQYF	TGCGCCAGCAGCCTCGATCTCACCTACGAGCAGTACTTC
TRBD2	TRBV5-1	-	TRBJ2-1	CASSLELAGSGNEQFF	TGCGCCAGCAGCTTGGAGCTAGCGGGATCGGGCAATGAGCAGTTCTTC
-	TRBV4-1	-	TRBJ1-3	CASSQDGQNTIYF	TGCGCCAGCAGCCAAGATGGTCAGAACACCATATATTTT
-	TRBV20-1	many	TRBJ2-1	CSARRTLSEQFF	TGCAGTGCTAGAAGAACCTTGAGTGAGCAGTTCTTC
-	TRBV5-1	-	TRBJ1-5	CASSEGTEYQPQHF	TGCGCCAGCAGCGAAGGGACCGAATATCAGCCCCAGCATTTT
-	TRBV6-1	many	TRBJ2-1	CASSAGVGREYYNEQFF	TGTGCCAGCAGTGCAGGGGTTGGACGGGAGTACTACAATGAGCAGTTCTTC
-	TRBV5-1	many	TRBJ1-1	CASSLAGTTEAFF	TGCGCCAGCAGCTTGGCCGGGACTACTGAAGCTTTCTTT
-	TRBV3-1	many	TRBJ2-3	CASSQPGVTDTQYF	TGTGCCAGCAGCCAACCAGGGGTCACAGATACGCAGTATTTT
TRBD2	TRBV2	many	TRBJ2-7	CASGRAGEQYF	TGTGCTAGCGGGAGGGCCGGAGAGCAGTACTTC
-	TRBV2	many	TRBJ2-7	CASNLDPYEQYF	TGTGCCAGCAATCTGGATCCCTACGAGCAGTACTTC
TRBD1	TRBV19	-	TRBJ1-2	CASSRPGTGGASYGYTF	TGTGCCAGTAGTCGTCCCGGGACAGGGGGCGCAAGCTATGGCTACACCTTC
-	TRBV20-1	many	TRBJ2-7	CSARDLFSAESSYEQYF	TGCAGTGCTAGAGATCTTTTCTCGGCCGAGAGCTCCTACGAGCAGTACTTC
TRBD1	TRBV7-8	many	TRBJ2-7	CASSLAGTGSHEQYF	TGTGCCAGCAGCTTAGCCGGGACAGGGTCCCACGAGCAGTACTTC
TRBD1	TRBV27	-	TRBJ2-3	CASKRQGLTDTQYF	TGTGCCAGCAAGAGACAGGGTTTGACAGATACGCAGTATTTT
TRBD1	TRBV20-1	-	TRBJ2-7	CSANIGTGSHEQYF	TGCAGTGCCAATATCGGGACAGGGTCCCACGAGCAGTACTTC
-	TRBV3-1	many	TRBJ2-3	CASKGLTDTQYF	TGTGCCAGCAAGGGTCTCACAGATACGCAGTATTTT
TRBD1	TRBV20-1	many	TRBJ2-1	CSAPDPGTGGYEQFF	TGCAGTGCACCAGACCCCGGGACAGGGGGCTATGAGCAGTTCTTC
-	TRBV3-1	many	TRBJ2-7	CASSQRPYGEQYF	TGTGCCAGCAGCCAAAGACCTTACGGCGAGCAGTACTTC
TRBD1	TRBV5-1	many	TRBJ2-1	CASSLVFRDRVRYNEQFF	TGCGCCAGCAGCTTGGTGTTCCGGGACAGGGTAAGGTACAATGAGCAGTTCTTC
-	TRBV28	-	TRBJ2-1	CASKHMPGRGYNEQFF	TGTGCCAGCAAACATATGCCGGGACGGGGATACAATGAGCAGTTCTTC
TRBD2	TRBV7-6	many	TRBJ2-7	CASSLAEGSRGRAYEQYF	TGTGCCAGCAGCTTAGCGGAAGGGTCTCGCGGGAGGGCCTACGAGCAGTACTTC
-	TRBV5-1	few	TRBJ2-5	CASSLDGSLETQYF	TGCGCCAGCAGCTTGGACGGATCCTTAGAGACCCAGTACTTC
-	TRBV3-1	many	TRBJ1-3	CASSQDLGNTIYF	TGTGCCAGCAGCCAAGATTTGGGAAACACCATATATTTT
-	TRBV27	many	TRBJ2-5	CASSSNQGVGETQYF	TGTGCCAGCAGTTCTAACCAGGGAGTTGGAGAGACCCAGTACTTC
TRBD1	TRBV12-3/TRBV12-4	many	TRBJ2-1	CASSFWTGVYNEQFF	TGTGCCAGCAGTTTCTGGACAGGGGTATACAATGAGCAGTTCTTC
TRBD1	TRBV12-3/TRBV12-4	many	TRBJ1-1	CASRTIKTGADTEAFF	TGTGCCAGCAGAACCATAAAGACAGGGGCGGACACTGAAGCTTTCTTT
-	TRBV3-1	many	TRBJ2-1	CASSQDQGTPYNEQFF	TGTGCCAGCAGCCAAGATCAAGGGACACCCTACAATGAGCAGTTCTTC
-	TRBV12-3/TRBV12-4	-	TRBJ2-4	CASSLGTSKLPQYF	TGTGCCAGCAGTTTAGGGACAAGTAAGCTACCTCAGTACTTC
-	TRBV7-6	-	TRBJ2-7	CASSLATGSEQYF	TGTGCCAGCAGCTTAGCCACTGGGTCCGAGCAGTACTTC
TRBD1	TRBV11-2	many	TRBJ2-1	CASSSGQADNEQFF	TGTGCCAGCAGCTCAGGACAGGCAGACAATGAGCAGTTCTTC
-	TRBV3-1	many	TRBJ2-7	CASSQGSGTPYEQYF	TGTGCCAGCAGCCAAGGTTCAGGGACCCCCTACGAGCAGTACTTC
TRBD1	TRBV28	few	TRBJ2-5	CATHEGGGETQYF	TGTGCCACGCACGAAGGGGGCGGGGAGACCCAGTACTTC
-	TRBV15	many	TRBJ1-1	CATSRANRVQIEAFF	TGTGCCACCAGCAGAGCTAACAGGGTACAGATCGAAGCTTTCTTT
-	TRBV11-3	many	TRBJ2-1	CASSFQGDYNEQFF	TGTGCCAGCAGCTTTCAAGGCGACTACAATGAGCAGTTCTTC
TRBD2	TRBV6-1	many	TRBJ2-7	CASPGLGLASHEQYF	TGTGCCAGCCCGGGACTGGGACTAGCGTCGCACGAGCAGTACTTC
TRBD1	TRBV5-1	many	TRBJ2-4	CASSKDREPKNIQYF	TGCGCCAGCAGCAAGGACAGGGAACCCAAAAACATTCAGTACTTC
TRBD2	TRBV19	few	TRBJ2-1	CASSSSGGRNEQFF	TGTGCCAGTAGTAGCAGCGGGGGAAGGAATGAGCAGTTCTTC
-	TRBV5-1	-	TRBJ2-7	CASSPEGYVEQYF	TGCGCCAGCAGCCCGGAGGGGTATGTCGAGCAGTACTTC